This T cell receptor beta chain derives from a study of radiotherapy plus CTLA-4 blockade in lung cancer. Turning to the study itself: 18% of patients responded objectively, and 31% achieved disease control. The study, taken as a whole, reports: Blood TCR clones of tumor origin expanded after radiotherapy plus ipilimumab.

As concerns this clone: As yet, its antigen is unknown.

Deletions cut 6 bases from V and 1 base from J, with 9 bases between. The CDR3 has 13 amino acids. CDR1 is MDHEN, CDR2 SYDVKM, per germline. Produced via immunoSEQ multiplex PCR; TCRdb's table is partial and in-frame only. The data contain 120,000 or so clones, just under 80% of them seen just once; the ten biggest clones take up roughly 5.2%. This chain links TRBV28 with TRBJ1-2; tentative D call: TRBD1 (6 bases). The sample consisted of peripheral blood, taken from a patient treated with radiotherapy plus ipilimumab. This receptor was taken from a human donor with non-small cell lung cancer who had a partial response to radiotherapy plus ipilimumab. In DNA form, the CDR3 reads TGTGCCAGCAGCTCGGACAGTAACTATGGCTACACCTTC. Its translation is CASSSDSNYGYTF.